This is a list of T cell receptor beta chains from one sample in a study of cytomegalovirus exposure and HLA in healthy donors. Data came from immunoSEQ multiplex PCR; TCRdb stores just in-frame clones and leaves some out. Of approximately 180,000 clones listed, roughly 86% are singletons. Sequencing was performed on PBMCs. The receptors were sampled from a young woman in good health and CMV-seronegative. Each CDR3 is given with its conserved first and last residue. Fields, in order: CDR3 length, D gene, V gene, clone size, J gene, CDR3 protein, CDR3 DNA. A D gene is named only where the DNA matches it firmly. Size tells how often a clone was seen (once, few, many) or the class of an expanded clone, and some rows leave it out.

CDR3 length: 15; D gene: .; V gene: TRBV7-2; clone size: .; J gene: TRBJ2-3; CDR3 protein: CASSLIAQSTDTQYF; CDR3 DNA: TGTGCCAGCAGCTTAATAGCGCAAAGCACAGATACGCAGTATTTT
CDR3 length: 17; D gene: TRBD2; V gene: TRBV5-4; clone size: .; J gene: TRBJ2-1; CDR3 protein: CASSQGLAGGPHNEQFF; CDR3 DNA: TGTGCCAGCAGCCAGGGACTAGCGGGAGGGCCCCACAATGAGCAGTTCTTC
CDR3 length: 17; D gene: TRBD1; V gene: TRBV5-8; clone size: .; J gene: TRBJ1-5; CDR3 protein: CASSLGQGTFSNQPQHF; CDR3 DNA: TGTGCCAGCAGCTTAGGACAGGGGACGTTTAGCAATCAGCCCCAGCATTTT
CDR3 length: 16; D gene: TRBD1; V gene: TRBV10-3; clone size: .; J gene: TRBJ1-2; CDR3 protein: CAISEFVRQGSYGYTF; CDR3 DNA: TGTGCCATCAGTGAGTTCGTCCGACAGGGTAGCTATGGCTACACCTTC
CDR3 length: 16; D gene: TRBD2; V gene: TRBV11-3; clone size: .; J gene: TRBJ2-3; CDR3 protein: CASTLGRGGTTDTQYF; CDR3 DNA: TGTGCCAGCACTCTTGGGAGGGGAGGGACCACAGATACGCAGTATTTT
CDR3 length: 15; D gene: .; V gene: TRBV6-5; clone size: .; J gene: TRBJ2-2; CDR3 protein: CASSPRGTNTGELFF; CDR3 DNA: TGTGCCAGCAGCCCCCGGGGGACGAACACCGGGGAGCTGTTTTTT
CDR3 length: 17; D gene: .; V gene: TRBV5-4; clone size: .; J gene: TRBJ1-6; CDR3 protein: CASRRGSGVWDNSPLHF; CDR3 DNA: TGTGCCAGCAGGAGGGGATCGGGAGTTTGGGATAATTCACCCCTCCACTTT
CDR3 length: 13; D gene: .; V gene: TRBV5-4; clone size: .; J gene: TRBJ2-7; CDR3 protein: CASSTRQFPEQYF; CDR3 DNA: TGTGCCAGCAGCACCCGACAATTCCCCGAGCAGTACTTC
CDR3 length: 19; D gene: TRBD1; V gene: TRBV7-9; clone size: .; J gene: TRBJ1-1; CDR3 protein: CASSQPSTKQGAPNTEAFF; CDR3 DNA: TGTGCCAGCAGCCAACCTTCGACTAAACAGGGGGCCCCGAACACTGAAGCTTTCTTT
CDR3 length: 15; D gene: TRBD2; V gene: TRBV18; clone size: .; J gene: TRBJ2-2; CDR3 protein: CASSIGLAPTGELFF; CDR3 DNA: TGTGCCAGCTCAATCGGACTAGCGCCCACCGGGGAGCTGTTTTTT
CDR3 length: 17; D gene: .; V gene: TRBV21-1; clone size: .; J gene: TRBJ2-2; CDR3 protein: CASSSSGTSGRTGELFF; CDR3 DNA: TGTGCCAGCAGCAGCTCCGGGACTAGCGGGCGAACCGGGGAGCTGTTTTTT
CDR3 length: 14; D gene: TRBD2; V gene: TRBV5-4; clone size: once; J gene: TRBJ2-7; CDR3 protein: CASSLGEGAYEQYF; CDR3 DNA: TGTGCCAGCAGCTTGGGGGAGGGAGCTTACGAGCAGTACTTC
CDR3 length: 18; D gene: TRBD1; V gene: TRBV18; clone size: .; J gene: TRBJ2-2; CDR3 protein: CASSPWTGGAGNTGELFF; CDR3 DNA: TGTGCCAGCTCACCCTGGACAGGGGGAGCAGGGAACACCGGGGAGCTGTTTTTT
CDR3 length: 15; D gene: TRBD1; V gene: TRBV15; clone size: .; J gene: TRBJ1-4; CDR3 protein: CATSKPTGVEEKLFF; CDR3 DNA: TGTGCCACCAGCAAACCGACAGGGGTGGAAGAAAAACTGTTTTTT
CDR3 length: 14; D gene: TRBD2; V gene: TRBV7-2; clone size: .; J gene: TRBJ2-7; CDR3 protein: CASSAASGRYEQYF; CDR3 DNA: TGTGCCAGCAGCGCCGCTAGCGGGAGGTACGAGCAGTACTTC
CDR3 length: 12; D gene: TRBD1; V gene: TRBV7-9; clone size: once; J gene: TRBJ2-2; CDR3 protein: CALGQGAGELFF; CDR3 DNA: TGTGCCCTGGGACAGGGGGCCGGGGAGCTGTTTTTT
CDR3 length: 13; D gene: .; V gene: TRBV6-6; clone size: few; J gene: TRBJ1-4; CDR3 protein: CASSYGADEKLFF; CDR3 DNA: TGTGCCAGCAGTTACGGGGCAGACGAAAAACTGTTTTTT
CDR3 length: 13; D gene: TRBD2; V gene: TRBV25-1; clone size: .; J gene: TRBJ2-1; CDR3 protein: CASSGDYYNEQFF; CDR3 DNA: TGTGCCAGCAGCGGGGACTACTACAATGAGCAGTTCTTC
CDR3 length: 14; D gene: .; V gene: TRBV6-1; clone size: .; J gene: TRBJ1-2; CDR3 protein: CASTRERGIYGYTF; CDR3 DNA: TGTGCCAGCACCAGGGAACGGGGGATCTATGGCTACACCTTC
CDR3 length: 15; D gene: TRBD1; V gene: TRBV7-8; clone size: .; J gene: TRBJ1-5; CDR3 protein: CASSPRQGVGQPQHF; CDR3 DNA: TGTGCCAGCAGCCCGCGACAGGGAGTGGGGCAGCCCCAGCATTTT
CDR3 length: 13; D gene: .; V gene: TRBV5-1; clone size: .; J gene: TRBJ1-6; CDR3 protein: CASSLQANSPLHF; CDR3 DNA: TGCGCCAGCAGCCTCCAAGCCAATTCACCCCTCCACTTT
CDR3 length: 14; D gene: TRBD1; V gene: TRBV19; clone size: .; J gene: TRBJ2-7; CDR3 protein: CASSTGTGGYEQYF; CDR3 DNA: TGTGCCAGTAGCACCGGGACAGGGGGCTACGAGCAGTACTTC
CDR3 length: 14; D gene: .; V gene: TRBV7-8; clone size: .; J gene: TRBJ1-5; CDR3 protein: CASSPGGASQPQHF; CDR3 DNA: TGTGCCAGCAGCCCTGGGGGGGCAAGTCAGCCCCAGCATTTT
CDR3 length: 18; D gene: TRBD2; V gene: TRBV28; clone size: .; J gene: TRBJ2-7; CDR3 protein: CASSLPVGRGLHSYEQYF; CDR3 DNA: TGTGCCAGCAGTTTACCGGTCGGGCGGGGACTACACTCCTACGAGCAGTACTTC
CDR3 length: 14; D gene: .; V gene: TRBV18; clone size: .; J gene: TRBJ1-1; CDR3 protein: CASSPEGGNTEAFF; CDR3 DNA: TGTGCCAGCTCACCTGAAGGGGGAAACACTGAAGCTTTCTTT
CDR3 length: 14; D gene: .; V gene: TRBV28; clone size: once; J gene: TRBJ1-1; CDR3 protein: CASRLIVQGREAFF; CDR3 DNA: TGTGCCAGCAGACTCATAGTCCAGGGGCGTGAAGCTTTCTTT
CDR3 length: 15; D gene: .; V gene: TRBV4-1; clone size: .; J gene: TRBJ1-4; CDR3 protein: CASSQVHRTNEKLFF; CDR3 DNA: TGCGCCAGCAGCCAAGTCCACAGAACTAATGAAAAACTGTTTTTT
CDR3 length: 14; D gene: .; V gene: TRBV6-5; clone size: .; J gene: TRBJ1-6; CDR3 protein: CASSPSSYNSPLHF; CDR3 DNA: TGTGCCAGCAGCCCGAGCTCCTATAATTCACCCCTCCACTTT
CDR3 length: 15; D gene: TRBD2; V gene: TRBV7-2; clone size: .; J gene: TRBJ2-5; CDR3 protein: CASSLGSGEQETQYF; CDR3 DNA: TGTGCCAGCAGCTTAGGAAGCGGGGAGCAAGAGACCCAGTACTTC
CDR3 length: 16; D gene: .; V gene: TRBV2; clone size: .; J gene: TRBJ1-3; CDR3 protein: CASSFTGTPSGNTIYF; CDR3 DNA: TGTGCCAGCAGTTTTACAGGGACGCCCTCTGGAAACACCATATATTTT
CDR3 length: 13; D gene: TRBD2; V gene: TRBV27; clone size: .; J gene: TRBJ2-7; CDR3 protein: CASRLAGDYEQYF; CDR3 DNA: TGTGCCAGCAGACTAGCGGGAGACTACGAGCAGTACTTC
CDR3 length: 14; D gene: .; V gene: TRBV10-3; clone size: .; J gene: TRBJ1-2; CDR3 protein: CAITQGGSSAGYTF; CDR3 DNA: TGTGCCATCACCCAGGGCGGTTCCTCGGCCGGCTACACCTTC